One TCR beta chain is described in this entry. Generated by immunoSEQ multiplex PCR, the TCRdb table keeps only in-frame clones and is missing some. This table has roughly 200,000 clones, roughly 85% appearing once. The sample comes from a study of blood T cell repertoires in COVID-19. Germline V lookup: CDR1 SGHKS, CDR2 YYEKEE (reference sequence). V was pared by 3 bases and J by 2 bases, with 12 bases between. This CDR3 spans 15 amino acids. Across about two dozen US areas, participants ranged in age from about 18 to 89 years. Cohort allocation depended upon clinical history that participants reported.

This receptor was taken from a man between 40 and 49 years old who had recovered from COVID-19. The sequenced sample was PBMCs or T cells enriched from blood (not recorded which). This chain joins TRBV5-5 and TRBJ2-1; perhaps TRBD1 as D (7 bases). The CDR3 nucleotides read TGTGCCAGCAGCTGGAGGGGACAGACCTACAATGAGCAGTTCTTC. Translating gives CASSWRGQTYNEQFF.